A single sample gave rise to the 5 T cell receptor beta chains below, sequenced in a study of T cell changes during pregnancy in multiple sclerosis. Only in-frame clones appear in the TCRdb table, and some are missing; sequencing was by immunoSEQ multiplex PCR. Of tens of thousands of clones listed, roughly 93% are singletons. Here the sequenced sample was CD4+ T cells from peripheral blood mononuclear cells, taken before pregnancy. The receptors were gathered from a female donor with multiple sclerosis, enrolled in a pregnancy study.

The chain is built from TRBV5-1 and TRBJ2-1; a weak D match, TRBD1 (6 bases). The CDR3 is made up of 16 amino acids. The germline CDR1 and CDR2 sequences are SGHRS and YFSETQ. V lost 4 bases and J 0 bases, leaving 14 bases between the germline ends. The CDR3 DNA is TGCGCCAGCAGCCCCATGGACAGTAGCTCCTACAATGAGCAGTTCTTC. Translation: CASSPMDSSSYNEQFF.

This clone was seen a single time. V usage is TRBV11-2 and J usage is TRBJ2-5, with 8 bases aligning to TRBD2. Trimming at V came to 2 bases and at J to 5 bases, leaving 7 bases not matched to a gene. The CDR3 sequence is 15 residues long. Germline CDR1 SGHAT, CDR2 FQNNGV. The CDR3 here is CASSLTAGGLETQYF. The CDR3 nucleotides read TGTGCCAGCAGCTTAACGGCGGGAGGCTTGGAGACCCAGTACTTC.

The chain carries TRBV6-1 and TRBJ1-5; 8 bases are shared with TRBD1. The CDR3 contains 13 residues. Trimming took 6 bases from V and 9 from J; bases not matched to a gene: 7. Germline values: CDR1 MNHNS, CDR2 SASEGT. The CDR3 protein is CASRGFQGAPQHF. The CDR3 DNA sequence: TGTGCCAGCAGGGGTTTCCAGGGGGCGCCCCAGCATTTT.

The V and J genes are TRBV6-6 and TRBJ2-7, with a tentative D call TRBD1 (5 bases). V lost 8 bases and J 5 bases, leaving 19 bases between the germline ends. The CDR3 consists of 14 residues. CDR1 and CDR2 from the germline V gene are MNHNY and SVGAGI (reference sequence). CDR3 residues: CASELAGSVHEQYF. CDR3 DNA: TGTGCCAGCGAGTTGGCAGGGTCAGTCCACGAGCAGTACTTC.

DNA of the CDR3: TGTGCCAGTAGTCTGGACAGGGATTCTGGCTACACCTTC. This codes for CASSLDRDSGYTF. The chain recombines TRBV19 with TRBJ1-2, with TRBD1 identical over 8 bases. The CDR3 length is 13 residues. Losses at the gene ends were 5 bases for V and 7 bases for J; bases not matched to a gene: 6. Germline V gives CDR1 LNHDA, CDR2 SQIVND (reference sequence).